A selection of T cell receptor beta chains follows, all from one sample in a study of CXCR3-negative and CXCR3-positive naive CD8 T cells. TCRdb derives one entry per CDR3 protein from the 5' RACE reads, leaving out DNA. Its listing shows about 57,000 distinct CDR3 sequences. Sequenced: naive CXCR3+ CD8+ T cells from blood. Receptors originate from a human donor in good health. Some clones in this sample may be carry-over from other donors' samples. Both conserved end residues are part of each CDR3. Each record gives: V gene, clone size, J gene, CDR3 protein. The size of a clone is reported for some rows only, either as once, few or many, or as a class for expanded clones.

>TRBV5-1|NA|TRBJ2-7
CASSLGNPYEQYF
>TRBV7-7|NA|TRBJ2-1
CASSLALGQGYNEQFF
>TRBV7-9|NA|TRBJ2-2
CASSFPGWNTGELFF
>TRBV6-2/TRBV6-3|NA|TRBJ2-1
CASSYLGDEQFF
>TRBV7-2|NA|TRBJ2-7
CASSLPRREQYF
>TRBV7-3|NA|TRBJ2-1
CASSPYPRDRGDHEQFF
>TRBV5-1|NA|TRBJ2-2
CASSRGLVVFSSSREYTGELFF
>TRBV4-1|NA|TRBJ2-7
CASSPGTGAYEQYF
>TRBV15|NA|TRBJ2-2
CATSTRERDTGELFF
>TRBV20-1|NA|TRBJ1-3
CSAPIPGQGAVAGNTIYF
>TRBV19|NA|TRBJ2-5
CASSIQSQETQYF
>TRBV5-6|NA|TRBJ2-5
CASSLGDQETQYF
>TRBV28|NA|TRBJ1-1
CASSLIPLNTEAFF
>TRBV7-8|NA|TRBJ2-1
CASSRAGNEQFF
>TRBV5-1|NA|TRBJ2-3
CASSLDPSVTDTQYF
>TRBV7-9|NA|TRBJ2-1
CASSPPRDRVEDLQFF
>TRBV9|NA|TRBJ2-5
CASSGLRTEGEGETQYF
>TRBV6-2/TRBV6-3|NA|TRBJ2-6
CASSYSSGANVLTF
>TRBV2|NA|TRBJ1-4
CANWALGNEKLFF
>TRBV29-1|medium-sized|TRBJ2-1
CSVAGQYSYNEQFF
>TRBV7-6|NA|TRBJ2-3
CASSPALAGGVLVDTQYF
>TRBV4-3|NA|TRBJ2-7
CASSKSSVSGFSYEQYF
>TRBV29-1|NA|TRBJ1-1
CSALGWVLTEAFF
>TRBV7-8|NA|TRBJ2-7
CASSKLTGGFEQYF
>TRBV29-1|NA|TRBJ2-5
CSVEPTESGETQYF
>TRBV24-1|NA|TRBJ2-1
CATSDLSYNEQFF
>TRBV7-9|NA|TRBJ1-1
CASSVAVGRERSEAFF
>TRBV28|NA|TRBJ1-6
CASSSLRSSYNSPLHF
>TRBV6-2/TRBV6-3|NA|TRBJ1-1
CASTGLLRVNTEAFF
>TRBV6-2/TRBV6-3|NA|TRBJ1-1
CASGSFHRGTEAFF
>TRBV4-3|medium-sized|TRBJ1-1
CASSQFVVTEAFF
>TRBV6-2/TRBV6-3|NA|TRBJ2-1
CASSTTVLGAYYNEQFF
>TRBV6-2/TRBV6-3|NA|TRBJ2-6
CASSYEDGSGANVLTF
>TRBV3-1|NA|TRBJ1-2
CASTPGPAPSYGYTF
>TRBV7-8|NA|TRBJ2-6
CASSPRVSGANVLTF
>TRBV7-2|NA|TRBJ1-6
CASSFFQSNSPLHF
>TRBV4-3|NA|TRBJ1-2
CASSQDEGNGYTF
>TRBV4-3|NA|TRBJ1-1
CASSPGARDTEAFF
>TRBV4-1|NA|TRBJ1-1
CASSQERVDTEAFF
>TRBV12-2|NA|TRBJ1-3
CASRLVEDSGNTIYF
>TRBV7-3|NA|TRBJ2-6
CASSSDRLSGANVLTF
>TRBV4-3|NA|TRBJ2-1
CASSQDKGGPYNEQFF
>TRBV6-4|NA|TRBJ2-3
CASSESGGAADTQYF
>TRBV7-6|NA|TRBJ2-1
CASSPTPDRGSYNEQFF
>TRBV7-2|NA|TRBJ2-3
CASSFGGTGVADTQYF
>TRBV6-6|NA|TRBJ2-5
CASRDGGTQYF
>TRBV20-1|NA|TRBJ2-3
CSARGKEFSTDTQYF
>TRBV7-9|NA|TRBJ2-5
CASSFPEQETQYF
>TRBV25-1|NA|TRBJ2-7
CASSESGTTYEQYF
>TRBV7-9|NA|TRBJ1-1
CASRSGSEAFF
>TRBV7-2|NA|TRBJ1-2
CASSPQGPYYGYTF
>TRBV27|NA|TRBJ2-1
CASSLSGSNEQFF
>TRBV7-2|NA|TRBJ1-5
CASSFRTGDNQPQHF
>TRBV6-5|NA|TRBJ2-2
CASSYSVGKAGELFF
>TRBV2|NA|TRBJ2-7
CATLEGPYEQYF
>TRBV2|NA|TRBJ2-1
CASNPVDYTDNEQFF